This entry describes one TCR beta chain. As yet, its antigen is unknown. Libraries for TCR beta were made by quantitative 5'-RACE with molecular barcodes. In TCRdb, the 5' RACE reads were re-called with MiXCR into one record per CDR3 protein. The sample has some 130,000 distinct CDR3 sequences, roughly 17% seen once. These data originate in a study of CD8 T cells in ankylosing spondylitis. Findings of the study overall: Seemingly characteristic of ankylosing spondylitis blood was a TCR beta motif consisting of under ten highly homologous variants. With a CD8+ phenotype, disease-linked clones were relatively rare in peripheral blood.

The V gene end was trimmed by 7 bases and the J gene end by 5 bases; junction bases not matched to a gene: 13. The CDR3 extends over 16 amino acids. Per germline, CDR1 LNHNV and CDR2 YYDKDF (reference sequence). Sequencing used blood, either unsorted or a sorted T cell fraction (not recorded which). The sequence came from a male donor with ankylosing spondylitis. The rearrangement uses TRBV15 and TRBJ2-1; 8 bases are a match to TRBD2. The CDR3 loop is CATTREKREWDNEQFF. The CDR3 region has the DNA TGTGCCACCACCCGAGAAAAGCGGGAGTGGGACAATGAGCAGTTCTTC.